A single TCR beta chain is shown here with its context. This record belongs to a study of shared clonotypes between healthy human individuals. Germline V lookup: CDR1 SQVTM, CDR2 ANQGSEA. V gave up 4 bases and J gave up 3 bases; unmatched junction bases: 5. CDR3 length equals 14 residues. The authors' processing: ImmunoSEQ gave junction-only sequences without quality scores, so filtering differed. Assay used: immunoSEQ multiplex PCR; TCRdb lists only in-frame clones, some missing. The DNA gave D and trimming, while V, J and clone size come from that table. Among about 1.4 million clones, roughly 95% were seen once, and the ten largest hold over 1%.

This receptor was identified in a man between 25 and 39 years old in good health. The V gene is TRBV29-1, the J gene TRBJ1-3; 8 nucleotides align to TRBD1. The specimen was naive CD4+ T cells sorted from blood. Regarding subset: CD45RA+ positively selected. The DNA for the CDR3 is TGCAGCGTTGTTCAGGGGGCGTTTGGAAACACCATATATTTT. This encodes CSVVQGAFGNTIYF. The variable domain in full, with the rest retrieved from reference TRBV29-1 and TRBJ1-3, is SAVISQKPSRDICQRGTSLTIQCQVDSQVTMMFWYRQQPGQSLTLIATANQGSEATYESGFVIDKFPISRPNLTFSTLTVSNMSPEDSSIYLCSVVQGAFGNTIYFGEGSWLTVV.